One and the same sample provided the 11 T cell receptor beta chains below, sequenced in a study of blood T cell repertoires in COVID-19. Method: immunoSEQ multiplex PCR; TCRdb's copy keeps in-frame clones and lacks some. This table holds some 11,000 clones, around 72% found once. The sample consisted of peripheral blood. These receptors came from a human donor in a cohort sampled during active COVID-19.

This sequence joins TRBV24-1 and TRBJ1-5, with unresolved D. Germline V gene lookup returns CDR1 KGHDR and CDR2 SFDVKD. The CDR3 is 15 amino acids. V lost 7 bases and J 0 bases, leaving 12 bases between the germline ends. The CDR3 DNA follows: TGTGCCACCAGCCTCGGAGGGTATAGCAATCAGCCCCAGCATTTT. Residues: CATSLGGYSNQPQHF.

This clone turned up a few times. The chain recombines TRBV5-1 with TRBJ1-1; a weak D match, TRBD1 (5 bases). Trimming left V 3 bases short and J 0 bases short, with 15 bases between. Germline CDR1 is SGHRS and CDR2 is YFSETQ. This CDR3 is built from 16 residues. CDR3: CASSWGRTGMNTEAFF. The DNA for the CDR3 is TGCGCCAGCAGCTGGGGCCGTACCGGTATGAACACTGAAGCTTTCTTT.

The V and J genes are TRBV4-1 and TRBJ2-7, with TRBD2 matching 10 bases. CDR1 and CDR2 from the germline V gene are MGHRA and YSYEKL. V lost 4 bases and J lost 0; bases outside the gene matches: 6. The CDR3 spans 16 residues. The CDR3 is CASSRGLAAFSYEQYF. CDR3 in DNA: TGCGCCAGCAGCCGTGGACTAGCGGCCTTCTCCTACGAGCAGTACTTC.

V gene TRBV4-1 combines with J gene TRBJ2-7; TRBD1 might be the D (6 bases). The germline V gene has CDR1 MGHRA and CDR2 YSYEKL. This CDR3 has 16 residues. V lost 0 bases, J lost 3 bases, and 15 bases lay in between. The CDR3: CASSQDLRGTNYEQYF. CDR3 bases: TGCGCCAGCAGCCAAGATCTAAGGGGGACCAACTACGAGCAGTACTTC.

This clone was seen a single time. The CDR3: CASSLDLWPNNSPLHF. The CDR3 nucleotides are TGTGCCAGCAGCTTGGATTTGTGGCCCAATAATTCACCCCTCCACTTT. The chain has TRBV5-5 and TRBJ1-6; D is unclear. The CDR3 sequence is 16 residues long. Trimming cost V 0 bases and J 5 bases, with 12 bases left between them. CDR1 is SGHKS, CDR2 YYEKEE, per germline (reference sequence).

This sequence joins TRBV11-2 and TRBJ1-2, with a tentative D call TRBD1 (6 bases). Deletions cut 8 bases from V and 5 bases from J, with 12 bases between. CDR3 length equals 12 residues. Germline V gives CDR1 SGHAT, CDR2 FQNNGV. DNA of the CDR3: TGTGCCAGCGCACAGGGCACATATGGCTACACCTTC. Amino acids: CASAQGTYGYTF. The whole variable domain, filled in from reference TRBV11-2 and TRBJ1-2, reads EAGVAQSPRYKIIEKRQSVAFWCNPISGHATLYWYQQILGQGPKLLIQFQNNGVVDDSQLPKDRFSAERLKGVDSTLKIQPAKLEDSAVYLCASAQGTYGYTFGSGTRLTVV.

This clone was seen only once. The chain joins TRBV18 to TRBJ1-1, with D perhaps TRBD1 (6 bases). Trimming stripped 4 bases from V and 4 bases from J, with 19 bases between. There are 16 residues in the CDR3. Germline V CDR1 and CDR2: KGHSH, LQKENI. The CDR3 DNA follows: TGTGCCAGCTCACAAACAGGAGGGGGGGCGATCACTGAAGCTTTCTTT. This codes for CASSQTGGGAITEAFF.

The chain carries TRBV30 and TRBJ2-1; D unresolved. Deletions cut 0 bases from V and 9 bases from J, with 9 bases between. This CDR3 contains 12 residues. CDR1 GTSNPN and CDR2 SVGIG come from the germline V gene (reference sequence). The CDR3 region is CAWSVPASEQFF. CDR3 DNA sequence: TGTGCCTGGAGTGTACCGGCTAGTGAGCAGTTCTTC.

The V and J genes are TRBV11-2 and TRBJ2-5, with D possibly matching TRBD1 (6 bases). CDR3 length: 14 residues. The V end lost 5 bases, the J end lost 7 bases, and 17 bases lay between the germline ends. In germline, CDR1 is SGHAT, CDR2 FQNNGV. The CDR3 nucleotides are TGTGCCAGCAGCCCTAGTGGGGGCGCGGGGACCCAGTACTTC. This translates into CASSPSGGAGTQYF. Using reference TRBV11-2 and TRBJ2-5 for the parts outside the CDR3, the full variable domain is EAGVAQSPRYKIIEKRQSVAFWCNPISGHATLYWYQQILGQGPKLLIQFQNNGVVDDSQLPKDRFSAERLKGVDSTLKIQPAKLEDSAVYLCASSPSGGAGTQYFGPGTRLLVL.

The chain employs TRBV13 and TRBJ2-7, with TRBD1 as a possible D gene (5 bases). Deletions cut 5 bases from V and 0 bases from J, with 17 bases between. Germline values: CDR1 PRHDT, CDR2 FYEKMQ (reference sequence). The length of the CDR3 is 16 residues. CDR3 bases: TGTGCCAGCAGCCCACCCCCCCCAGGGTCCTCCTACGAGCAGTACTTC. This translates into CASSPPPPGSSYEQYF. The whole variable domain, remainder taken from reference TRBV13 and TRBJ2-7, is AAGVIQSPRHLIKEKRETATLKCYPIPRHDTVYWYQQGPGQDPQFLISFYEKMQSDKGSIPDRFSAQQFSDYHSELNMSSLELGDSALYFCASSPPPPGSSYEQYFGPGTRLTVT.

This chain links TRBV3-1 (or the pseudogene TRBV3-2) with TRBJ2-7, with a weak D call TRBD2 (6 bases). Looked up from germline, CDR1 is LGHDT and CDR2 is YNNKEL (reference sequence). The CDR3 extends over 13 amino acids. The V and J ends lost 3 bases and 5 bases respectively, with 11 bases between them. The CDR3, as DNA: TGTGCCAGCAGCCAGCTGGGGGGAAACGAGCAGTACTTC. Protein product: CASSQLGGNEQYF.